The 9 T cell receptor beta chains below all came from one sample that was sequenced in a study of blood T cell repertoires in COVID-19. Using immunoSEQ multiplex PCR, the repertoire was profiled, and TCRdb retains in-frame clones only, with some absent. In the table there are more than 250,000 clones, approximately 89% of which are singletons. Sequencing used PBMCs or T cells enriched from blood (not recorded which). Source of these receptors: a woman aged 35 to 49 with acute COVID-19.

The J gene is TRBJ2-3, the V gene TRBV3-1 (or the pseudogene TRBV3-2), with 8 bases that match TRBD2. Trimming cost V 3 bases and J 4 bases; bases outside gene matches: 0. There are 13 residues in the CDR3. In germline, CDR1 is LGHDT, CDR2 YNNKEL (reference sequence). The CDR3 is CASSHGRADTQYF. The CDR3 DNA reads TGTGCCAGCAGCCACGGGAGGGCAGATACGCAGTATTTT.

The rearrangement links TRBV3-1 (or the pseudogene TRBV3-2) to TRBJ2-7; D possibly corresponds to TRBD1 (5 bases). V dropped 4 bases and J dropped 7 bases, with 11 bases sitting between them. CDR3 length: 12 amino acids. Germline assignment: CDR1 LGHDT and CDR2 YNNKEL (reference sequence). The CDR3 loop is CASSRGLGEQYV. CDR3 nucleotide sequence: TGTGCCAGCAGCCGGGGCTTGGGGGAGCAGTACGTC.

In DNA form, the CDR3 reads TGTGCCAGCACTCTGACCGGGACTCCCTCCTACAATGAGCAGTTCTTC. This gives the protein CASTLTGTPSYNEQFF. The genes are TRBV7-8 and TRBJ2-1, with D maybe TRBD2 (6 bases). CDR3 length: 16 amino acids. V shed 7 bases and J shed 0 bases, with 16 bases lying between them. Germline V gives CDR1 SGHVS, CDR2 FQNEAQ.

The rearrangement uses TRBV6-6 and TRBJ2-6, with 9 nucleotides matching TRBD1. V was clipped by 5 bases and J by 1 base; unmatched bases: 9. CDR3 size: 18 residues. Looked up from germline, CDR1 is MNHNY and CDR2 is SVGAGI (reference sequence). The CDR3 here is CASSPTGTGRSGANVLTF. In DNA, the CDR3 is TGTGCCAGCAGTCCCACCGGGACAGGGCGATCTGGGGCCAACGTCCTGACTTTC.

The V call is TRBV19, the J call TRBJ1-5; tentative D call: TRBD1 (5 bases). Trimming shortened V by 8 bases and J by 5 bases, and 10 bases separated the two germline ends. There are 12 residues in the CDR3. CDR1 and CDR2 from the germline V gene are LNHDA and SQIVND (reference sequence). Here the CDR3 DNA reads TGTGCCAGTGGGACTCGAGATCAGCCCCAGCATTTT. This gives the protein CASGTRDQPQHF.

This chain joins TRBV6-4 and TRBJ2-7, with 12 bases that match TRBD2. Germline loops: CDR1 MRHNA, CDR2 SNTAGT. The junction had 11 bases not matched to a gene; V was cut back by 9 bases and J by 2 bases. The CDR3 covers 16 residues. The CDR3 reads CARRLAGVAPTYEQYV. In DNA form, the CDR3 reads TGTGCCAGGAGACTAGCGGGAGTCGCCCCCACCTACGAGCAGTACGTC.

J is TRBJ2-2 and V is TRBV19; D possibly corresponds to TRBD2 (6 bases). The CDR3 has 15 residues. Trimming pared 5 bases from V and 0 bases from J, leaving 10 bases between. Germline V CDR1 and CDR2: LNHDA, SQIVND (reference sequence). The CDR3 DNA reads TGTGCCAGTAGTGGGGACTCCGCGAACACCGGGGAGCTGTTTTTT. As protein: CASSGDSANTGELFF.

The chain is built from TRBV27 and TRBJ1-6; D uncertain. The V and J ends lost 5 bases and 13 bases respectively, with 24 bases between them. The CDR3 has 16 residues. Germline CDR1 and CDR2: MNHEY and SMNVEV (reference sequence). This chain's CDR3 is CASSPGFPVLYNPLHF. CDR3 coding DNA: TGTGCCAGCAGTCCGGGGTTCCCGGTGCTATATAATCCCCTCCACTTT.

The V call is TRBV18, the J call TRBJ2-7; no clear D gene. Trimming pared 2 bases from V and 3 bases from J, leaving 14 bases between. The CDR3 is 15 residues long. Per germline, CDR1 KGHSH and CDR2 LQKENI. The CDR3 loop is CASSPGSRYLYEQYV. CDR3 sequence (DNA): TGTGCCAGCTCACCAGGCAGCAGGTACCTCTACGAGCAGTACGTC.